Detailed here is one T cell receptor (beta chain). Other DNA variants within this sample encode the same CDR3. Germline assignment: CDR1 GTSNPN and CDR2 SVGIG (reference sequence). The CDR3 spans 11 residues. Deletions cut 1 base from V and 8 bases from J, with 5 bases between. The record originates from a study of shared clonotypes between healthy human individuals. Each of the donors was a healthy adult who was HIV-negative and had not had a recent acute infection or vaccination. Every contributor of samples was a Caucasian grown-up residing in Nashville, Tennessee. The material for each subset, its genomic DNA, was split evenly across several immunoSEQ plates. Here immunoSEQ multiplex PCR was the method, and the copy in TCRdb shows in-frame clones only, minus some. The table records hundreds of thousands of clones, 70% to 80% of them present only once.

This TCR was sampled from a woman aged 40 to 50 in good health. Some clones in this sample may be carry-over from other donors' samples. The sample was PBMCs. This chain connects TRBV30 to TRBJ1-4; D is unresolved. CDR3 in DNA: TGTGCCTGGAGTGGCGGGGAAAAACTGTTTTTT. Residues: CAWSGGEKLFF.